What follows are 4 T cell receptor beta chains derived from one specimen sequenced in a study of glioma-infiltrating T cells. The iRepertoire nested amplicon-rescue multiplex PCR amplified TCR alpha and beta CDR3s from RNA. TCRdb re-derived calls from the multiplex PCR reads in MiXCR, one entry per CDR3 protein. The sample contains about 410,000 distinct CDR3 sequences, roughly two fifths of which appear only once. Sequencing was done on a sample of glioma tissue, nonneoplastic brain tissue, or PBMCs (not recorded which). These receptors were taken from a human donor with low-grade glioma or glioblastoma, undergoing nonglioma brain surgery, or in good health (not recorded which).

Ten or more counts support this clonotype. V is TRBV20-1 and J is TRBJ2-7, with TRBD1 identical over 7 bases. After removal of 7 bases from V and 0 bases from J, the junction contained 12 bases not matched to a gene. CDR3 size: 15 residues. From germline, CDR1 is DFQATT and CDR2 SNEGSKA (reference sequence). As DNA, the CDR3 is TGCAGTGTCCGTTACACAGGGGAAGGCTCCTACGAGCAGTACTTC. Its translation is CSVRYTGEGSYEQYF.

This clonotype has at least ten counts. This CDR3 reads CASSQNRQDTDTQYF. The CDR3 DNA sequence: TGTGCCAGCAGCCAGAACCGACAGGACACAGATACGCAGTATTTT. The rearrangement joins TRBV7-6 to TRBJ2-3; weak D call: TRBD1 (6 bases). In germline, CDR1 is SGHVS, CDR2 FNYEAQ. V lost 5 bases and J lost 2, with 14 bases in between. CDR3 length: 15 amino acids.

In this sample, this clonotype turned up many times. The V call is TRBV6-2 or TRBV6-3, the J call TRBJ2-7; 11 bases map to TRBD1. The germline CDR1 and CDR2 sequences are MNHEY and SVGEGT. The CDR3 is 15 amino acids. J gave up 5 bases and V 4 bases, and 7 bases lay outside the gene matches. The DNA of the CDR3 is TGTGCCAGCAGTTTAGGACAGGGGGCGCGGGACGAGCAGTACTTC. Translating gives CASSLGQGARDEQYF.

V gene TRBV6-1 combines with J gene TRBJ2-7; 7 nucleotides match TRBD1. CDR1 and CDR2 (germline): MNHNS, SASEGT. The CDR3 is 15 amino acids. V was pared by 5 bases and J by 3 bases, with 10 bases of the junction left unmatched. The CDR3 region has the DNA TGTGCCAGCAGTTCGGATTGGGACAGATTCTACGAGCAGTACTTC. As protein: CASSSDWDRFYEQYF.